A single T cell receptor beta chain is shown here with its context. Its antigen is currently not known. No much larger clonotype is one base removed from it; base qualities were not supplied. TCRbeta CDR3 regions were amplified from genomic DNA by means of the immunoSEQ Assay, a bias-controlled multiplex PCR. As for how the authors treated the data: Within the assay, amplification of reference gene primers was used to estimate how many nucleated cells each sample contained. Sequence reads were collapsed and filtered to measure the absolute abundance of every unique TCRbeta CDR3 rearrangement. For each sample, productive Simpson clonality was calculated by taking the square root of Simpson's diversity index across productive rearrangements. In its TCRdb copy, this immuneACCESS table keeps in-frame sequences only and misses some clones. Where compared with another copy, unresolved V genes explain less than half of these, and the others have no known cause. D and trimming come from the DNA, and the V and J calls and clone size come from that table. This sample lists 200,000 to 250,000 clones; around 84% were detected once. The ten largest clones represent 9.7% of the sample.

Sequences KGHSH (CDR1) and LQKENI (CDR2) are obtained from the germline V gene. V and J are trimmed by 4 bases and 7 bases, and the gene matches miss 6 bases of the junction. The CDR3, cysteine through phenylalanine, is 13 amino acids long. The DNA shown is the 39-base CDR3, in frame from base 1. This sample was included in a study of blood T cell repertoires in COVID-19 (TCRdb year 2020). At the level of the whole study: Samples from collaborators originated in the United States, Italy and Spain and spanned both the acute and convalescent phases of COVID-19. The material from the prospective study consisted of cDNA or gDNA derived from T cells, B-cell-depleted T cells, or PBMCs. Subjects who had been exposed to COVID-19, were actively infected with it, or had recovered from it provided the deeply sampled blood TCRbeta repertoires that made up the dataset. The repertoires were released in a freely available public database intended as a resource for research on the immune response to SARS-CoV-2. Samples were obtained from the ongoing ImmuneRACE study (first 160 participants) and from over a thousand subjects provided by 6 global collaborators. Nearly every sample came with metadata listing a de-identified subject ID, COVID-19 status, age in years and sex. Where available, HLA class I and class II types were obtained from metadata supplied by the sample provider rather than from assay-based typing.

Overall results and qualifications from the work: The amount of clinical and demographic metadata varied by source and participant and was provided uncurated.

Each collaborating institution followed its own protocols to collect whole blood in K2EDTA tubes. For TCRbeta analysis, collaborators shipped samples as frozen whole blood, isolated PBMCs, or DNA extracted from either of those sample types. Sequencing was done on a sample of peripheral blood. The sequence is built from TRBV18 and TRBJ1-1, with 7 bases matching TRBD1. This clonotype was sampled from a man between 45 and 60 years old with active or convalescent COVID-19. The CDR3 region reads CASSLQGSGEAFF. At the DNA level, the sequence is TGTGCCAGCTCACTACAGGGGTCCGGTGAAGCTTTCTTT.